This T cell receptor beta chain derives from a study of T cell responses to AZD1222 COVID-19 vaccine. Study-level results: Per reports, nearly half of all spike-specific TCRs target regions that are unmutated in variants.

As for this clone: What it binds is unknown.

The data were produced by immunoSEQ multiplex PCR, yet TCRdb's version contains in-frame clones alone and is incomplete. The sample lists 110,000 or so clones; approximately 90% were seen once. V lost 5 bases to trimming and J lost 5 bases, with 9 bases between them. This CDR3 is 12 amino acids long. CDR1 is PRHDT and CDR2 is FYEKMQ in the germline V gene (reference sequence). This receptor was taken from an adult in good health. The chain is built from TRBV13 and TRBJ2-5; D not resolved. The sequenced sample was peripheral blood, obtained on day 0 of AZD1222 vaccination. DNA of the CDR3: TGTGCCAGCAGCGGAGTCGAGGAGACCCAGTACTTC. Its protein is CASSGVEETQYF.